A selection of T cell receptor beta chains follows, all from one sample in a study of monozygotic twins with inflammatory bowel disease. TCRdb re-called the 5' RACE reads; every CDR3 protein appears as one record, without DNA. This sample's clone table lists more than 300,000 distinct CDR3 sequences. The sequenced sample was blood. All receptors come from a human donor with ulcerative colitis or Crohn's disease, or a healthy co-twin of an affected twin (not recorded which). Each CDR3 is given with its conserved first and last residue.

v_gene: TRBV5-6; j_gene: TRBJ2-7; CDR3aa: CASSLSLSWGNYEQYF
v_gene: TRBV7-3; j_gene: TRBJ2-2; CDR3aa: CASSPDRYTGELFF
v_gene: TRBV5-1; j_gene: TRBJ1-2; CDR3aa: CASSTEPGVPYGYTF
v_gene: TRBV7-9; j_gene: TRBJ1-4; CDR3aa: CASSPLEKLFF
v_gene: TRBV6-2/TRBV6-3; j_gene: TRBJ1-5; CDR3aa: CASSYGSVSQPQHF
v_gene: TRBV13; j_gene: TRBJ2-5; CDR3aa: CASTIFGAWETQYF
v_gene: TRBV20-1; j_gene: TRBJ1-4; CDR3aa: CSARNSQEKLFF
v_gene: TRBV27; j_gene: TRBJ1-6; CDR3aa: CASSWRGAGSPLHF
v_gene: TRBV12-3/TRBV12-4; j_gene: TRBJ1-1; CDR3aa: CASTPPRAPNTEAFF
v_gene: TRBV6-2/TRBV6-3; j_gene: TRBJ1-1; CDR3aa: CASSYQKGTVLMNTEAFF
v_gene: TRBV10-2; j_gene: TRBJ2-1; CDR3aa: CASSEDRNEQFF
v_gene: TRBV7-2; j_gene: TRBJ2-2; CDR3aa: CASSLVPLANTGELFF
v_gene: TRBV4-2; j_gene: TRBJ2-5; CDR3aa: CASSQGEDGTQYF
v_gene: TRBV29-1; j_gene: TRBJ2-1; CDR3aa: CSVGRGGGEQFF
v_gene: TRBV7-9; j_gene: TRBJ1-3; CDR3aa: CASSPLSGNTIYF
v_gene: TRBV20-1; j_gene: TRBJ2-7; CDR3aa: CSARDALAYEQYF
v_gene: TRBV7-3; j_gene: TRBJ2-1; CDR3aa: CASSPQGADNEQFF
v_gene: TRBV3-1; j_gene: TRBJ2-3; CDR3aa: CASSLPGQGSDTQYF
v_gene: TRBV20-1; j_gene: TRBJ1-5; CDR3aa: CSARDPQKTLQPQHF
v_gene: TRBV6-2/TRBV6-3; j_gene: TRBJ1-6; CDR3aa: CASSYGSQAVPLHF
v_gene: TRBV25-1; j_gene: TRBJ1-6; CDR3aa: CASSLTGGDSPLHF
v_gene: TRBV5-1; j_gene: TRBJ2-5; CDR3aa: CASSLVGGLSGQETQYF
v_gene: TRBV12-3/TRBV12-4; j_gene: TRBJ2-2; CDR3aa: CANRRVDNTGELFF
v_gene: TRBV5-1; j_gene: TRBJ2-5; CDR3aa: CASSLVGTGKETQYF
v_gene: TRBV7-2; j_gene: TRBJ2-7; CDR3aa: CASSLNRGWDEQYF
v_gene: TRBV11-1; j_gene: TRBJ2-3; CDR3aa: CASSLVRTSGGGGRDTQYF
v_gene: TRBV4-3; j_gene: TRBJ2-1; CDR3aa: CASSLRGLDEQFF
v_gene: TRBV10-3; j_gene: TRBJ2-1; CDR3aa: CAISSPNRGNNEQFF
v_gene: TRBV18; j_gene: TRBJ1-4; CDR3aa: CASSWGRVEKLFF